This TCR beta chain was recovered during a study of T cell responses to AZD1222 COVID-19 vaccine. Points from the study as a whole: White British ancestry dominated among donors, who included more females, and clonal diversity was possibly underestimated. Spike-specific TCR breadth and depth grew following two AZD1222 doses. All repertoire sampling was performed exclusively after the peak T cell response.

As regards this clone: What it binds is not known.

Clones were read by immunoSEQ multiplex PCR, and TCRdb kept only the in-frame ones, dropping some. The sample consists of 95,000 to 150,000 clones, 70% to 90% of them appearing once. The CDR3 extends over 15 amino acids. Trimming shortened V by 5 bases and J by 0 bases, and 13 bases separated the two germline ends. CDR1 is SGHTA and CDR2 is FQGTGA in the germline V gene. The origin of this receptor is an adult in good health. Sequences were derived from peripheral blood, sampled on day 0 of AZD1222 vaccination. The chain recombines TRBV7-3 with TRBJ1-2; possibly TRBD1 for D (6 bases). The DNA of the CDR3 is TGTGCCAGCAGCCCAGGGACATTCGCTAACTATGGCTACACCTTC. It is translated as CASSPGTFANYGYTF.